The sample holds many counts of the clone carrying this TCR beta chain. What it binds is unknown. The read comes to an end 3 residues before the CDR3 does, leaving the germline J gene to fill in the end. Profiling relied on immunoSEQ multiplex PCR, and the TCRdb table lists in-frame clones only, not all of them. The profile covers 35,000 or so clones, none occurring a single time. This CDR3 has 14 residues. CDR1 and CDR2 from the germline V gene are LNHDA and SQIVND (reference sequence). V dropped 3 bases and J dropped 4 bases, with 10 bases sitting between them. The data were obtained in a study of T cell clonality in common variable immunodeficiency. Study-level results: Reportedly, TCR beta sequences from common variable immunodeficiency showed fewer deletions and N-nucleotide insertions. CVID subjects shared fewer TCRbeta clones than healthy controls did. TCRbeta clonality was increased in CVID versus healthy controls.

The chain employs TRBV19 and TRBJ2-1, with unresolved D. The TCR was taken from a person aged 18-69 years in good health. The source material was peripheral blood mononuclear cells. The CDR3 DNA, read in part, is TGTGCCAGTAGTATCTGGTCACTTTACAATGAG. The encoded protein is CASSIWSLYNE. The whole CDR3 is CASSIWSLYNEQFF.